The 22 T cell receptor beta chains in this list originate from one sample, sequenced in a study of identical twins. TCRdb processed the 5' RACE reads anew with MiXCR; each CDR3 protein has one entry. Of hundreds of thousands of distinct CDR3 sequences listed, under 9.5% were seen once; the top ten hold around 2.1%. The sample was also linked to a second study, of yellow fever vaccine responses in identical twins.

Material: memory (CD45RO+) T cells sorted from blood. These receptor sequences come from a woman younger than 30 in good health.

This chain connects TRBV27 to TRBJ1-2; 8 bases match TRBD1. CDR1 and CDR2 from the germline V gene are MNHEY and SMNVEV (reference sequence). The CDR3 totals 13 residues. The V and J ends lost 3 bases and 7 bases, in that order; junction bases with no gene match: 4. CDR3 sequence (DNA): TGTGCCAGCAGTTTGGTGACAGGGGCTGGCTACACCTTC. It encodes CASSLVTGAGYTF.

The chain employs TRBV2 and TRBJ2-3, with TRBD1 identical over 7 bases. The V segment lost 6 bases and the J segment 2 bases; nucleotides outside the gene matches: 5. This CDR3 comprises 14 residues. The germline CDR1 and CDR2 sequences are SNHLY and FYNNEI. In nucleotides, the CDR3 is TGTGCCAGCAGCCCTGGGACAGTCACAGATACGCAGTATTTT. Amino acid sequence: CASSPGTVTDTQYF. The full variable domain, with the rest looked up from reference TRBV2 and TRBJ2-3, is EPEVTQTPSHQVTQMGQEVILRCVPISNHLYFYWYRQILGQKVEFLVSFYNNEISEKSEIFDDQFSVERPDGSNFTLKIRSTKLEDSAMYFCASSPGTVTDTQYFGPGTRLTVL.

There are many counts of this clonotype. J is TRBJ2-7 and V is TRBV6-1; D not resolved. Germline V gives CDR1 MNHNS, CDR2 SASEGT. The CDR3 is made up of 15 amino acids. V was shortened by 2 bases and J by 2 bases, with 13 bases between the two germline ends. The chain's CDR3 is CASSEWGLQTYEQYV. CDR3 sequence (DNA): TGTGCCAGCAGTGAATGGGGTCTTCAAACCTACGAGCAGTACGTC.

This clonotype was seen many times. The chain carries TRBV20-1 and TRBJ2-7; 7 bases line up with TRBD1. Germline CDR1 is DFQATT and CDR2 is SNEGSKA (reference sequence). With V trimmed by 4 bases and J by 3 bases, 6 bases remained unmatched. This CDR3 region has 13 residues. DNA of the CDR3: TGCAGTGCTACCGATGGGACAGTCTACGAGCAGTACGTC. Encoded protein: CSATDGTVYEQYV.

This sequence joins TRBV6-1 and TRBJ2-7, with D tentatively TRBD1 or TRBD2 (5 bases each). CDR1 and CDR2 (germline): MNHNS, SASEGT. Trimming shortened V by 1 base and J by 9 bases, and 10 bases separated the two germline ends. The CDR3 is 12 residues long. The CDR3 loop reads CASSEGRDGQYV. The CDR3 DNA follows: TGTGCCAGCAGTGAAGGAAGGGACGGGCAGTACGTC.

The chain couples TRBV29-1 to TRBJ2-2; 7 nucleotides match TRBD2. Germline V lookup: CDR1 SQVTM, CDR2 ANQGSEA. This CDR3 spans 13 amino acids. The junction had 10 bases not matched to a gene; V was cut back by 8 bases and J by 7 bases. CDR3 in amino acids: CSQTSLLGGELFF. The CDR3 region has the DNA TGCAGCCAGACTAGCCTGTTGGGCGGGGAGCTGTTTTTT.

The chain uses TRBV6-6 and TRBJ2-3; D possibly corresponds to TRBD1 (5 bases). Trimming cost V 6 bases and J 10 bases, with 14 bases left between them. Germline CDR1 reads MNHNY; CDR2 reads SVGAGI (reference sequence). CDR3 size: 12 residues. The CDR3 loop is CASSPSGSAQYF. DNA of the CDR3: TGTGCCAGCAGCCCCTCAGGGTCGGCGCAGTATTTT.

The chain recombines TRBV11-2 with TRBJ1-2; 10 nucleotides agree with TRBD1. From germline, CDR1 is SGHAT and CDR2 FQNNGV. V was pared by 4 bases and J by 8 bases, with 7 bases of the junction left unmatched. The CDR3 spans 14 residues. This chain's CDR3 is CASSSTGGGWGYTF. The CDR3 region has the DNA TGTGCCAGCAGCTCGACAGGGGGCGGGTGGGGCTACACCTTC.

This clonotype was recorded many times. The genes are TRBV24-1 and TRBJ2-1; 8 nucleotides line up with TRBD1. J gave up 7 bases and V 4 bases, and 8 bases lay outside the gene matches. Germline-derived CDR1 and CDR2 are KGHDR and SFDVKD. The CDR3 extends over 15 amino acids. DNA for the CDR3: TGTGCCACCAGTGACTGGACAGGGTCCCCTAATGAGCAGTTCTTC. As protein: CATSDWTGSPNEQFF.

Ten or more counts support this clonotype. The chain carries TRBV12-3 or TRBV12-4 and TRBJ1-6; D possibly corresponds to TRBD1 (6 bases). The CDR3 extends over 13 amino acids. Trimming cost V 7 bases and J 3 bases, with 7 bases left between them. The CDR3 protein is CASTDSYNSPLHF. CDR3 in DNA: TGTGCCAGCACGGACAGCTATAATTCACCCCTCCACTTT.

This clonotype appeared a few times. The chain links TRBV11-2 to TRBJ2-6; D assignment may be TRBD1 or TRBD2 (5 bases each). Germline V CDR1 and CDR2: SGHAT, FQNNGV. CDR3 length: 12 amino acids. Trimming removed 2 bases at V and 12 bases at J, with 8 bases between. The CDR3 is CASSLSGGVLTF. Here the CDR3 DNA reads TGTGCCAGCAGCTTAAGTGGGGGCGTCCTGACTTTC.

This clonotype was counted only a few times. The V call is TRBV3-1, the J call TRBJ1-2; D is undetermined. CDR3 length: 13 amino acids. V lost 4 bases, J lost 4 bases, and 10 bases lay in between. Germline V CDR1 and CDR2: LGHDT, YNNKEL (reference sequence). As DNA, the CDR3 is TGTGCCAGCAGCCCCGGATCTGCCTATGGCTACACCTTC. Protein product: CASSPGSAYGYTF.

This clonotype was observed many times. V usage is TRBV5-1 and J usage is TRBJ2-3; tentatively, D is TRBD1 (6 bases). There are 14 residues in the CDR3. CDR1 is SGHRS and CDR2 is YFSETQ in the germline V gene. Deletions cut 0 bases from V and 5 bases from J, with 10 bases between. The CDR3 reads CASSLASRGDTQYF. For the CDR3, the DNA is TGCGCCAGCAGCTTGGCGTCCAGGGGAGATACGCAGTATTTT.

The rearrangement joins TRBV2 to TRBJ1-2; unclear D gene. This CDR3 has 14 residues. The germline V and J ends were trimmed by 5 bases and 0 bases, with 10 bases remaining between them. The germline V gene has CDR1 SNHLY and CDR2 FYNNEI. The CDR3 DNA is TGTGCCAGCAGTACTCGGACGGCTAACTATGGCTACACCTTC. Protein sequence: CASSTRTANYGYTF.

This sequence joins TRBV29-1 and TRBJ1-1; no reliable D call. CDR1 and CDR2 (germline): SQVTM, ANQGSEA. The CDR3 is made up of 13 amino acids. The V gene lost 7 bases and the J gene lost 1 base, with 13 bases spanning the gap. CDR3 bases: TGCAGCGCTTCACAATGGGGGAACACTGAAGCTTTCTTT. This codes for CSASQWGNTEAFF.

This chain uses TRBV6-2 or TRBV6-3 with TRBJ2-1, with 8 positions matching TRBD1. V shed 7 bases and J 3 bases; nucleotides not matched to a gene: 8. The CDR3 length is 15 residues. The germline V gene has CDR1 MNHEY and CDR2 SVGEGT. The CDR3 region is CASTQTGTGYNEQFF. DNA of the CDR3: TGTGCCAGCACCCAGACCGGGACAGGCTACAATGAGCAGTTCTTC.

This clonotype was seen a handful of times. The rearrangement links TRBV29-1 to TRBJ1-4; TRBD1 might be the D (5 bases). Germline V gene sequence: CDR1 SQVTM, CDR2 ANQGSEA. V lost 7 bases and J lost 7, with 10 bases in between. The CDR3 spans 11 residues. The CDR3 DNA reads as TGCAGCGCCTGGGGGGTTGAAAAACTGTTTTTT. Protein: CSAWGVEKLFF.

The chain is built from TRBV28 and TRBJ2-7; 9 bases agree with TRBD2. The CDR3 spans 14 residues. Per the germline V gene, CDR1 is MDHEN and CDR2 is SYDVKM. V gave up 7 bases and J gave up 0 bases; unmatched junction bases: 4. The CDR3 is CASKAGGTSYEQYV. In nucleotides, the CDR3 is TGTGCCAGCAAAGCGGGGGGCACCTCCTACGAGCAGTACGTC.

This clonotype has a count of ten or more. The chain couples TRBV7-9 to TRBJ2-1, with D unresolved. Germline lookup yields CDR1 SEHNR and CDR2 FQNEAQ (reference sequence). The CDR3 covers 12 residues. V was pared by 0 bases and J by 7 bases, with 4 bases between. The CDR3 DNA reads TGTGCCAGCAGCTTAGCTTCGAATGAGCAGTTCTTC. It encodes CASSLASNEQFF.

J is TRBJ2-7 and V is TRBV18, with TRBD2 matching 8 bases. Trimming at V came to 0 bases and at J to 7 bases, leaving 8 bases not matched to a gene. Looked up from germline, CDR1 is KGHSH and CDR2 is LQKENI. This CDR3 comprises 15 residues. The CDR3 protein is CASSPPSGGLGEQYF. The CDR3 DNA reads TGTGCCAGCTCACCACCTTCGGGAGGGTTAGGGGAGCAGTACTTC.

This clonotype was counted only a few times. This rearrangement joins TRBV28 to TRBJ2-1, with a weak D call TRBD1 (5 bases). Trimming stripped 4 bases from V and 0 bases from J, with 22 bases between. The germline gives CDR1 MDHEN, CDR2 SYDVKM. CDR3 size: 19 residues. The CDR3 DNA follows: TGTGCCAGCAGTTCAGACACAGGCGGTCTTCCTAGCTCCTACAATGAGCAGTTCTTC. This sequence encodes CASSSDTGGLPSSYNEQFF.

At least ten counts were recorded for this clonotype. In DNA form, the CDR3 reads TGCAGCGGCAGGGACTCGGGGGGTGAAAAACTGTTTTTT. As protein: CSGRDSGGEKLFF. V and J are TRBV29-1 and TRBJ1-4, with a tentative D call TRBD1 (5 bases). V was shortened by 7 bases and J by 7 bases, with 16 bases between the two germline ends. Germline loops: CDR1 SQVTM, CDR2 ANQGSEA. CDR3 size: 13 residues.